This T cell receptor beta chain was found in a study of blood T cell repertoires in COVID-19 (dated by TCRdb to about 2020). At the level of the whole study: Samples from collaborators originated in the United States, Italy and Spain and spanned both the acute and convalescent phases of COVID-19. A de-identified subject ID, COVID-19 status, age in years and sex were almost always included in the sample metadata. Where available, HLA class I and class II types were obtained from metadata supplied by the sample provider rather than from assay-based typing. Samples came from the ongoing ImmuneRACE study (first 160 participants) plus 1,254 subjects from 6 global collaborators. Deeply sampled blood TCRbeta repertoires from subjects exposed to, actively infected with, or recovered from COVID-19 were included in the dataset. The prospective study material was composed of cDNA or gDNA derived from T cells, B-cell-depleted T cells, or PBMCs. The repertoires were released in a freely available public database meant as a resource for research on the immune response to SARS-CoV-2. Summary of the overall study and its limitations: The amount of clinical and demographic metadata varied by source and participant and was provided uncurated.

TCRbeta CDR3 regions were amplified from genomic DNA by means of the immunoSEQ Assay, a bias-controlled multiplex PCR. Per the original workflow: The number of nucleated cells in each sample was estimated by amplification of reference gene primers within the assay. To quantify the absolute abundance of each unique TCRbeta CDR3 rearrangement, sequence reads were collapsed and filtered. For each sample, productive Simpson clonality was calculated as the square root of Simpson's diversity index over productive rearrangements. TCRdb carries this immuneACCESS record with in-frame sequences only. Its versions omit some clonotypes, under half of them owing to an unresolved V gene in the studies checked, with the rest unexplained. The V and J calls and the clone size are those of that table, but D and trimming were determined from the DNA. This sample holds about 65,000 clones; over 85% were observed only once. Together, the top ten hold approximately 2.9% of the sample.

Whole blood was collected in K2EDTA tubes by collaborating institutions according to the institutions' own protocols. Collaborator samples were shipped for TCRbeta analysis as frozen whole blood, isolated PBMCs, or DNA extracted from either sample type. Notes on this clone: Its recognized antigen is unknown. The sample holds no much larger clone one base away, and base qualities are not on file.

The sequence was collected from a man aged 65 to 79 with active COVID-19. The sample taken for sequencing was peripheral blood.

The CDR3 protein: CASIPGGAPYNEQFF. The DNA sequence is TGTGCCAGTATCCCCGGGGGGGCCCCTTACAATGAGCAGTTCTTC. The rearranged segments are TRBV19 and TRBJ2-1; 8 central bases correspond to TRBD2. CDR1 LNHDA and CDR2 SQIVND were looked up in the germline V gene (reference sequence). The CDR3 numbers 15 residues from cysteine through phenylalanine. This entry keeps only the CDR3 DNA: 45 bases, framed from base 1. V is cut back by 7 bases and J by 4 bases, with 9 bases in the junction unmatched.